The next 25 T cell receptor beta chains were all read from a single sample in a study of TIL therapy for anti-PD-1-resistant metastatic lung cancer. This was the immunoSEQ v3 assay. Here immunoSEQ multiplex PCR was the method, and the copy in TCRdb shows in-frame clones only, minus some. The table shows approximately 60,000 clones, with more than 60% occurring only once. Sample time point: pre-treatment sample, taken before nivolumab and TIL therapy. This specimen consisted of blood, obtained at baseline. The source of these receptors is a person between 30 and 80 years old with non-small cell lung cancer.

This clone was recorded once. Additional DNA sequences in this sample encode the identical CDR3. The chain carries TRBV18 and TRBJ2-7; D ambiguous. The CDR3 covers 12 residues. V lost 3 bases to trimming and J lost 0 bases, with 3 bases between them. Per the germline V gene, CDR1 is KGHSH and CDR2 is LQKENI. CDR3 DNA: TGTGCCAGCTCACCGGACTCCTACGAGCAGTACTTC. Amino acid sequence: CASSPDSYEQYF.

The chain uses TRBV2 and TRBJ2-1, with a possible D match to TRBD1 (6 bases). The CDR3 loop spans 12 amino acids. Per germline, CDR1 SNHLY and CDR2 FYNNEI. V gave up 4 bases and J gave up 8 bases, with 9 bases separating them. In DNA, the CDR3 is TGTGCCAGCAGTGTGACAGGTGATGAGCAGTTCTTC. Its translation: CASSVTGDEQFF. Supplemented by reference TRBV2 and TRBJ2-1, the full variable domain reads EPEVTQTPSHQVTQMGQEVILRCVPISNHLYFYWYRQILGQKVEFLVSFYNNEISEKSEIFDDQFSVERPDGSNFTLKIRSTKLEDSAMYFCASSVTGDEQFFGPGTRLTVL.

The chain is built from TRBV15 and TRBJ2-6, with a weak D call TRBD2 (6 bases). CDR3 length: 16 residues. The germline V and J ends were trimmed by 0 bases and 2 bases, with 8 bases remaining between them. Germline CDR1 LNHNV, CDR2 YYDKDF (reference sequence). CDR3 sequence reads: CATSRDRGTGANVLTF. CDR3 in DNA: TGTGCCACCAGCAGAGATCGGGGGACTGGGGCCAACGTCCTGACTTTC. The variable domain in full, completed from reference TRBV15 and TRBJ2-6, reads DAMVIQNPRYQVTQFGKPVTLSCSQTLNHNVMYWYQQKSSQAPKLLFHYYDKDFNNEADTPDNFQSRRPNTSFCFLDIRSPGLGDTAMYLCATSRDRGTGANVLTFGAGSRLTVL.

This clone appeared once. The chain links TRBV19 to TRBJ2-7; TRBD1 matches 7 bases. The CDR3 totals 14 residues. Germline CDR1 reads LNHDA; CDR2 reads SQIVND (reference sequence). V lost 4 bases and J lost 2; bases outside the gene matches: 5. The CDR3 spells CASSTQTGTYEQYF. As DNA, the CDR3 is TGTGCCAGTAGTACCCAGACAGGGACCTACGAGCAGTACTTC.

This clone was found once. The chain uses TRBV7-2 and TRBJ1-6; 8 bases are a match to TRBD1. Germline CDR1 SGHTA, CDR2 FQGNSA. V lost 5 bases to trimming and J lost 10 bases; unmatched junction nucleotides: 13. CDR3 length: 16 amino acids. As DNA, the CDR3 is TGTGCCAGCAGCCCCCGGTGGCAGGGGGCAGGATCACCCCTCCACTTT. Protein: CASSPRWQGAGSPLHF.

The V gene is TRBV7-9, the J gene TRBJ1-1; TRBD1 is a possible D gene (5 bases). The length of the CDR3 is 15 residues. Trimming took off 5 bases at V and 0 bases at J, with 13 bases between the two ends. The germline V gene encodes CDR1 SEHNR and CDR2 FQNEAQ (reference sequence). Here the CDR3 reads CASSGRDGLNTEAFF. The DNA for the CDR3 is TGTGCCAGCAGCGGGAGGGACGGCCTGAACACTGAAGCTTTCTTT. Filled out from reference TRBV7-9 and TRBJ1-1, the complete variable domain reads DTGVSQNPRHKITKRGQNVTFRCDPISEHNRLYWYRQTLGQGPEFLTYFQNEAQLEKSRLLSDRFSAERPKGSFSTLEIQRTEQGDSAMYLCASSGRDGLNTEAFFGQGTRLTVV.

The chain has TRBV7-2 and TRBJ2-7; 10 positions match TRBD2. The V segment lost 1 base and the J segment 1 base; nucleotides outside the gene matches: 7. The CDR3 contains 17 residues. Germline V gene lookup returns CDR1 SGHTA and CDR2 FQGNSA. The CDR3 sequence is CASSLVASGSISYEQYF. In DNA, the CDR3 is TGTGCCAGCAGCTTAGTGGCTAGCGGGAGTATTTCCTACGAGCAGTACTTC.

This chain joins TRBV28 and TRBJ1-2; 9 positions agree with TRBD1. V lost 5 bases to trimming and J lost 7 bases; unmatched junction nucleotides: 5. Per germline, CDR1 MDHEN and CDR2 SYDVKM. The CDR3 spans 13 residues. The chain's CDR3 is CASSIRQGGGYTF. The CDR3 coding sequence is TGTGCCAGCAGTATCAGACAGGGGGGTGGCTACACCTTC.

The gene calls are TRBV4-3 and TRBJ2-1; D perhaps matches TRBD1 (5 bases). The V gene's germline CDR1 is LGHNA and CDR2 YSLEER. The CDR3 contains 13 residues. V dropped 4 bases and J dropped 9 bases, with 13 bases sitting between them. CDR3 region: CASSPSGLGEQFF. The CDR3 DNA reads TGCGCCAGCAGCCCTTCAGGGTTGGGTGAGCAGTTCTTC.

This clone was seen more than once but under ten times. The chain is built from TRBV14 and TRBJ2-1; 10 positions match TRBD2. The CDR3 loop spans 18 amino acids. Germline V gives CDR1 SGHDN, CDR2 FVKESK. With V trimmed by 1 base and J by 9 bases, 15 bases remained unmatched. The DNA for the CDR3 is TGTGCCAGCAGCCAAGGGCTAGCGGGGGCCCCTCCGGATGGTGAGCAGTTCTTC. It specifies CASSQGLAGAPPDGEQFF.

This clone was seen only once. The chain employs TRBV6-1 and TRBJ1-5, with D uncertain. Germline lookup yields CDR1 MNHNS and CDR2 SASEGT. With 4 bases removed from V and 5 bases from J, the gap between germline ends came to 3 bases. This CDR3 is 11 amino acids long. The CDR3 DNA reads TGTGCCAGCAGTGGAGATCAGCCCCAGCATTTT. It yields the protein CASSGDQPQHF.

J is TRBJ1-3 and V is TRBV7-8; D call uncertain. Trimming took 2 bases from V and 2 from J, leaving 7 bases between them. CDR1 is SGHVS and CDR2 is FQNEAQ in the germline V gene. This CDR3 contains 14 residues. CDR3 sequence reads: CASSLIGAGNTIYF. Written as DNA, the CDR3 is TGTGCCAGCAGCTTAATCGGGGCTGGAAACACCATATATTTT. The full variable domain, rest sourced from reference TRBV7-8 and TRBJ1-3, is GAGVSQSPRYKVAKRGQDVALRCDPISGHVSLFWYQQALGQGPEFLTYFQNEAQLDKSGLPSDRFFAERPEGSVSTLKIQRTQQEDSAVYLCASSLIGAGNTIYFGEGSWLTVV.

In nucleotides, the CDR3 is TGTGCCAGCAGCTTTTCCGGGGGGCGGTTGGGAGAGACCCAGTACTTC. Translation gives CASSFSGGRLGETQYF. The V call is TRBV7-2, the J call TRBJ2-5; perhaps TRBD2 as D (7 bases). Germline CDR1 is SGHTA and CDR2 is FQGNSA. The CDR3 has 16 amino acids. Between the trimmed V and J ends, which lost 3 bases and 4 bases, there was a span of 18 bases.

The V call is TRBV7-2, the J call TRBJ2-7; D is possibly TRBD2 (6 bases). This CDR3 region has 12 residues. CDR1 and CDR2 (germline): SGHTA, FQGNSA. V was pared by 7 bases and J by 6 bases, with 13 bases between. CDR3 sequence (DNA): TGTGCCAGCACCTCACGGGGAGGCGAGCAGTACTTC. Protein sequence: CASTSRGGEQYF.

The genes are TRBV7-2 and TRBJ2-5; the D is unclear. Germline CDR1 reads SGHTA; CDR2 reads FQGNSA. V was pared by 1 base and J by 2 bases, with 11 bases between. The CDR3 is 15 residues long. CDR3 sequence reads: CASSLVVGPQETQYF. The DNA of the CDR3 is TGTGCCAGCAGCTTAGTCGTCGGCCCACAAGAGACCCAGTACTTC.

The chain joins TRBV7-6 to TRBJ2-2; no clear D. V was shortened by 2 bases and J by 8 bases, with 9 bases between the two germline ends. Germline V gene lookup returns CDR1 SGHVS and CDR2 FNYEAQ. The CDR3 is 13 amino acids. CDR3 protein: CASSLSASGELFF. The CDR3 coding sequence is TGTGCCAGCAGCTTATCGGCATCTGGGGAGCTGTTTTTT.

CDR3 bases: TGTGCCAGTAGTACCTCGCGGGGTTACTATGGCTACACCTTC. Its translation is CASSTSRGYYGYTF. J is TRBJ1-2 and V is TRBV19; no clear D gene. The CDR3 is 14 residues long. The germline CDR1 and CDR2 sequences are LNHDA and SQIVND (reference sequence). With 4 bases removed from V and 3 bases from J, the gap between germline ends came to 12 bases.

V is TRBV7-9 and J is TRBJ1-4, with a weak D call TRBD1 (5 bases). The CDR3 totals 15 residues. Trimming pared 5 bases from V and 5 bases from J, leaving 15 bases between. Germline V gene data show CDR1 as SEHNR and CDR2 as FQNEAQ (reference sequence). This chain's CDR3 is CASSPPGRRNEKLFF. As DNA, the CDR3 is TGTGCCAGCAGCCCTCCGGGACGGAGAAATGAAAAACTGTTTTTT.

The rearrangement links TRBV9 to TRBJ2-1; 12 bases agree with TRBD2. The CDR3 runs 19 residues. With V trimmed by 1 base and J by 8 bases, 16 bases remained unmatched. CDR1 and CDR2 (germline): SGDLS, YYNGEE. CDR3 sequence: CASSVSLAGGGFGRDEQFF. CDR3 sequence (DNA): TGTGCCAGCAGCGTATCACTAGCGGGAGGAGGTTTTGGAAGGGATGAGCAGTTCTTC.

This chain links TRBV28 with TRBJ2-7; D is possibly TRBD2 (5 bases). This CDR3 spans 15 amino acids. The V gene lost 6 bases and the J gene lost 6 bases, with 21 bases spanning the gap. CDR1 is MDHEN and CDR2 is SYDVKM in the germline V gene. As DNA, the CDR3 is TGTGCCAGCAGCTGGAGGCCTAGTCCGTTTCGCGAGCAGTACTTC. This sequence encodes CASSWRPSPFREQYF.

The chain uses TRBV7-2 and TRBJ2-7; no definite D call. This CDR3 has 12 residues. Germline V gene sequence: CDR1 SGHTA, CDR2 FQGNSA. V lost 5 bases to trimming and J lost 5 bases, with 10 bases between them. In DNA, the CDR3 is TGTGCCAGCAGCCCCGATCTAGACGAGCAGTACTTC. Translation gives CASSPDLDEQYF.

This clone has just a few counts. This rearrangement joins TRBV6-1 to TRBJ1-5; D is ambiguous. The V gene lost 1 base and the J gene lost 0 bases, with 4 bases spanning the gap. The CDR3 totals 14 residues. Germline V gene sequence: CDR1 MNHNS, CDR2 SASEGT. The CDR3 DNA follows: TGTGCCAGCAGTGAAGGGTATAGCAATCAGCCCCAGCATTTT. Amino acid sequence: CASSEGYSNQPQHF.

This clone was seen only a few times. The chain is built from TRBV7-9 and TRBJ2-7; possibly TRBD2 for D (6 bases). The CDR3 covers 13 residues. Germline V gives CDR1 SEHNR, CDR2 FQNEAQ (reference sequence). Between the trimmed V and J ends, which lost 5 bases and 4 bases, there was a span of 12 bases. CDR3 in amino acids: CASSSRDFYEQYF. The CDR3 DNA reads as TGTGCCAGCAGCAGCCGGGACTTTTACGAGCAGTACTTC.

V usage is TRBV9 and J usage is TRBJ2-3; D perhaps matches TRBD1 (6 bases). CDR1 and CDR2 (germline): SGDLS, YYNGEE. Trimming shortened V by 1 base and J by 3 bases, and 9 bases separated the two germline ends. CDR3 length equals 14 residues. CDR3 protein: CASSVNRATDTQYF. In nucleotides, the CDR3 is TGTGCCAGCAGCGTAAACAGGGCAACAGATACGCAGTATTTT.

This chain connects TRBV5-4 to TRBJ2-2, with D maybe TRBD2 (5 bases). CDR1 is SGHNT and CDR2 is YYREEE in the germline V gene (reference sequence). Trimming pared 2 bases from V and 5 bases from J, leaving 10 bases between. The CDR3 has 14 amino acids. This CDR3 reads CASSFRGTTGELFF. The CDR3 DNA is TGTGCCAGCAGCTTCCGGGGTACAACCGGGGAGCTGTTTTTT.